Below are 30 T cell receptor beta chains sequenced from a single sample in a study of cytomegalovirus exposure and HLA in healthy donors. Primers: 60 Vbeta forward and 13 Jbeta reverse. Profiling relied on immunoSEQ multiplex PCR, and the TCRdb table lists in-frame clones only, not all of them. Of about 200,000 clones detected, roughly 13% appear once; the ten largest clones hold approximately 8.4%. Material: PBMCs. The source is a man between 50 and 59 years old in good health and CMV-seropositive.

This clone was found a few times. The V gene is TRBV9, the J gene TRBJ1-5; tentative D call: TRBD1 (5 bases). V was cut by 0 bases and J by 7 bases, with 11 bases left in between. This CDR3 comprises 14 residues. Germline CDR1 SGDLS, CDR2 YYNGEE. The CDR3 DNA reads as TGTGCCAGCAGCGTAGAAGGAGGGGAACAGCCCCAGCATTTT. It encodes CASSVEGGEQPQHF.

This clone appeared a few times. The CDR3 DNA sequence: TGTGCCAGCAGTTTCGGCGTCCCTCTCGAGGCTGAAGCTTTCTTT. It yields the protein CASSFGVPLEAEAFF. The chain has TRBV27 and TRBJ1-1; D gene ambiguous. V lost 3 bases, J lost 6 bases, and 17 bases lay in between. The CDR3 is made up of 15 amino acids. Looked up from germline, CDR1 is MNHEY and CDR2 is SMNVEV (reference sequence).

The table lists this clone with a few counts. V gene TRBV7-2 combines with J gene TRBJ1-1, with D uncertain. V lost 5 bases and J lost 4, with 5 bases in between. The CDR3 covers 11 residues. CDR1 is SGHTA and CDR2 is FQGNSA in the germline V gene. The CDR3 protein is CASSPVTEAFF. In DNA, the CDR3 is TGTGCCAGCAGCCCCGTCACTGAAGCTTTCTTT.

This sequence joins TRBV5-4 and TRBJ2-1; 13 bases match TRBD2. CDR3 length equals 16 residues. V dropped 2 bases and J dropped 3; count of bases not matched to a gene: 2. Germline V gene data show CDR1 as SGHNT and CDR2 as YYREEE (reference sequence). The CDR3 loop reads CASSFTSGGDYNEQFF. Here the CDR3 DNA reads TGTGCCAGCAGCTTCACTAGCGGGGGGGACTACAATGAGCAGTTCTTC.

The genes are TRBV25-1 and TRBJ2-5; possibly TRBD1 for D (6 bases). Per germline, CDR1 MGHDK and CDR2 SYGVNS. This CDR3 is 14 amino acids long. With 4 bases removed from V and 3 bases from J, the gap between germline ends came to 12 bases. CDR3 coding DNA: TGTGCCAGCAGTGCCCGGGACAAGAAAGAGACCCAGTACTTC. This gives the protein CASSARDKKETQYF.

This clone was detected only a few times. The chain employs TRBV5-4 and TRBJ2-5; 9 bases are shared with TRBD2. The CDR3 contains 15 residues. The germline V gene encodes CDR1 SGHNT and CDR2 YYREEE (reference sequence). V was clipped by 4 bases and J by 7 bases; unmatched bases: 11. This CDR3 is CASSPQAGGGRTQYF. As DNA, the CDR3 is TGTGCCAGCAGCCCTCAAGCGGGGGGCGGGAGGACCCAGTACTTC.

In its sample, this clone was seen a few times. The chain combines TRBV4-2 with TRBJ2-3, with 12 bases identical to TRBD2. The CDR3 extends over 16 amino acids. The J segment lost 2 bases and the V segment lost 1 base, leaving 1 base of the junction unmatched. In germline, CDR1 is LGHNA, CDR2 YNFKEQ. As DNA, the CDR3 is TGTGCCAGCAGCCAAGCTAGCGGGGGGGCCACAGATACGCAGTATTTT. This encodes CASSQASGGATDTQYF.

This chain connects TRBV5-6 to TRBJ1-2, with D uncertain. V lost 4 bases and J 0 bases, leaving 10 bases between the germline ends. From germline, CDR1 is SGHDT and CDR2 YYEEEE. This CDR3 spans 14 amino acids. Here the CDR3 reads CASSPGGSNYGYTF. The CDR3, as DNA: TGTGCCAGCAGCCCAGGAGGATCTAACTATGGCTACACCTTC.

This chain connects TRBV15 to TRBJ2-5; 11 bases are shared with TRBD2. Germline CDR1 is LNHNV and CDR2 is YYDKDF (reference sequence). Losses at the gene ends were 1 base for V and 5 bases for J; bases not matched to a gene: 3. CDR3 size: 15 residues. The CDR3 loop is CATSRVSSGGETQYF. In DNA, the CDR3 is TGTGCCACCAGCAGAGTTTCTAGCGGGGGGGAGACCCAGTACTTC.

The rearrangement uses TRBV25-1 and TRBJ2-2, with TRBD1 identical over 9 bases. The CDR3 length is 16 residues. Looked up from germline, CDR1 is MGHDK and CDR2 is SYGVNS. V trimming: 7 bases; J trimming: 2 bases; junction bases outside the gene matches: 8. CDR3 DNA sequence: TGTGCCAGCATACCTCCGGGACAGGGCAACACCGGGGAGCTGTTTTTT. This sequence encodes CASIPPGQGNTGELFF.

This clone has a handful of counts. The chain couples TRBV5-1 to TRBJ1-4; D call uncertain. CDR3 size: 19 residues. Trimming removed 4 bases from V and 6 bases from J, with 28 bases in between. Germline V lookup: CDR1 SGHRS, CDR2 YFSETQ. The CDR3 region is CASSPHRAKMQNGDEKLFF. The CDR3 region has the DNA TGCGCCAGCAGCCCTCACCGAGCGAAGATGCAGAACGGCGATGAAAAACTGTTTTTT.

The rearrangement uses TRBV5-6 and TRBJ1-1, with no clear D. Germline V gene lookup returns CDR1 SGHDT and CDR2 YYEEEE. This CDR3 is built from 15 residues. The germline V and J ends were trimmed by 1 base and 1 base, with 11 bases remaining between them. The CDR3 is CASSLTKASNTEAFF. DNA for the CDR3: TGTGCCAGCAGCTTGACGAAAGCCTCGAACACTGAAGCTTTCTTT.

This chain joins TRBV28 and TRBJ1-2; 8 nucleotides align to TRBD1. This CDR3 contains 13 residues. After removal of 5 bases from V and 8 bases from J, the junction contained 7 bases not matched to a gene. The germline V gene encodes CDR1 MDHEN and CDR2 SYDVKM. The CDR3 DNA reads TGTGCCAGCAGTATCGGACAGGGAGTGGGCTACACCTTC. This encodes CASSIGQGVGYTF.

V gene TRBV19 combines with J gene TRBJ2-7; the match to TRBD1 covers 10 bases. Germline V gives CDR1 LNHDA, CDR2 SQIVND (reference sequence). V shed 8 bases and J 4 bases; nucleotides not matched to a gene: 8. CDR3 length: 14 residues. CDR3 DNA sequence: TGTGCCAGTGGGGCGGGGACAGGGGTTTACGAGCAGTACTTC. This sequence encodes CASGAGTGVYEQYF.

This clone was detected only a few times. The rearrangement links TRBV15 to TRBJ1-3; a possible D gene is TRBD1 (5 bases). Germline V gene sequence: CDR1 LNHNV, CDR2 YYDKDF (reference sequence). This CDR3 contains 15 residues. Trimming pared 0 bases from V and 4 bases from J, leaving 10 bases between. The CDR3 coding sequence is TGTGCCACCAGCAGAGATCCCAGGGAAGGAAACACCATATATTTT. It specifies CATSRDPREGNTIYF.

This clone appeared a few times. The chain is built from TRBV27 and TRBJ1-6; D unresolved. This CDR3 is built from 14 residues. Germline V CDR1 and CDR2: MNHEY, SMNVEV (reference sequence). V was trimmed by 6 bases and J by 7 bases, leaving 13 bases between them. The CDR3 DNA follows: TGTGCCAGCAGCGTAACAGCACTCAATTCACCCCTCCACTTT. As protein: CASSVTALNSPLHF.

This clone has just a few counts. The chain is built from TRBV5-6 and TRBJ1-2, with a tentative D call TRBD1 (5 bases). Germline CDR1 and CDR2: SGHDT and YYEEEE. The ends were cut back, 4 bases at V and 6 bases at J, with 10 bases in the middle. The CDR3 has 12 residues. The CDR3 here is CASSLGQNGYTF. The DNA for the CDR3 is TGTGCCAGCAGCCTAGGACAAAATGGCTACACCTTC.

This clone was found a few times. This sequence joins TRBV18 and TRBJ1-1; TRBD1 might be the D (6 bases). The ends were cut back, 8 bases at V and 3 bases at J, with 10 bases in the middle. Germline loops: CDR1 KGHSH, CDR2 LQKENI. This CDR3 spans 12 amino acids. Here the CDR3 reads CASQGGDTEAFF. CDR3 nucleotides: TGTGCCAGCCAAGGGGGGGACACTGAAGCTTTCTTT.

The chain uses TRBV27 and TRBJ2-3, with D possibly TRBD2 on 5 matching bases. Trimming left V 6 bases short and J 10 bases short, with 14 bases between. The CDR3 loop spans 12 amino acids. Per the germline V gene, CDR1 is MNHEY and CDR2 is SMNVEV (reference sequence). CDR3 loop: CASSLGRGSQYF. The DNA for the CDR3 is TGTGCCAGCAGCTTAGGGCGCGGGTCGCAGTATTTT.

This clone has more than one count but fewer than ten. The chain joins TRBV9 to TRBJ1-1; 7 bases are shared with TRBD1. Unmatched junction bases numbered 8, after V lost 4 bases and J lost 5 bases. Looked up from germline, CDR1 is SGDLS and CDR2 is YYNGEE. CDR3 length: 14 amino acids. CDR3 sequence: CASSSEGQKTEAFF. The DNA for the CDR3 is TGTGCCAGCAGCTCAGAGGGACAGAAGACTGAAGCTTTCTTT.

A few counts support this clone. One junction end does not reproduce the germline sequence, and a read error may be involved. This rearrangement joins TRBV10-3 to TRBJ2-2; D perhaps matches TRBD2 (6 bases). Germline V gene lookup returns CDR1 ENHRY and CDR2 SYGVKD. CDR3 length: 12 residues. The CDR3 bases are TGTGCCTTCAGACGGCGGGACGGGGAGCTGTTTTTT. Protein product: CAFRRRDGELFF.

The chain recombines TRBV4-2 with TRBJ2-7; 11 bases fit TRBD1. Trimming at V came to 4 bases and at J to 6 bases, leaving 11 bases not matched to a gene. The CDR3 is made up of 16 amino acids. CDR1 is LGHNA and CDR2 is YNFKEQ in the germline V gene. CDR3 sequence reads: CASSRSRTGGRSEQYF. CDR3 DNA: TGTGCCAGCAGCCGGAGTCGGACAGGGGGCAGGAGCGAGCAGTACTTC.

The table lists this clone with a few counts. V and J are TRBV19 and TRBJ2-5; 7 bases agree with TRBD1. The junction had 2 bases not matched to a gene; V was cut back by 3 bases and J by 4 bases. The CDR3 spans 13 residues. The germline V gene encodes CDR1 LNHDA and CDR2 SQIVND (reference sequence). CDR3 in amino acids: CASSMNRGETQYF. The CDR3 nucleotides read TGTGCCAGTAGTATGAACAGGGGAGAGACCCAGTACTTC.

The CDR3 sequence is CASSHGGSASDTQYF. The CDR3 nucleotides read TGCGCCAGCAGCCATGGCGGGTCCGCCAGTGATACGCAGTATTTT. V is TRBV4-3 and J is TRBJ2-3; possible D gene TRBD2, 5 bases. CDR1 and CDR2 (germline): LGHNA, YSLEER. V was cut by 3 bases and J by 6 bases, with 16 bases left in between. The CDR3 runs 15 residues.

The gene calls are TRBV14 and TRBJ2-3, with no clear D. The length of the CDR3 is 16 residues. Germline CDR1 is SGHDN and CDR2 is FVKESK. V was cut by 0 bases and J by 5 bases, with 15 bases left in between. DNA of the CDR3: TGTGCCAGCAGCCAAGATGGTAGCCGGCCATTAGATACGCAGTATTTT. Its translation is CASSQDGSRPLDTQYF.

The chain employs TRBV27 and TRBJ1-1; D gene ambiguous. Per germline, CDR1 MNHEY and CDR2 SMNVEV (reference sequence). CDR3 length: 14 amino acids. Trimming cost V 3 bases and J 5 bases, with 13 bases left between them. For the CDR3, the DNA is TGTGCCAGCAGTTTCGAGGCGAGAGCGACTGAAGCTTTCTTT. Its protein product is CASSFEARATEAFF.

V and J are TRBV9 and TRBJ2-5, with D possibly TRBD2 on 7 matching bases. The V gene lost 0 bases and the J gene lost 0 bases, with 9 bases spanning the gap. This CDR3 is built from 15 residues. Germline V gene sequence: CDR1 SGDLS, CDR2 YYNGEE. CDR3: CASSVAGGNQETQYF. In nucleotides, the CDR3 is TGTGCCAGCAGCGTAGCGGGGGGCAACCAAGAGACCCAGTACTTC. Supplemented by reference TRBV9 and TRBJ2-5, the full variable domain reads DSGVTQTPKHLITATGQRVTLRCSPRSGDLSVYWYQQSLDQGLQFLIQYYNGEERAKGNILERFSAQQFPDLHSELNLSSLELGDSALYFCASSVAGGNQETQYFGPGTRLLVL.

The chain is built from TRBV7-2 and TRBJ1-5; D gene uncertain. This CDR3 has 12 amino acids. V lost 7 bases to trimming and J lost 6 bases, with 10 bases between them. Germline V gene lookup returns CDR1 SGHTA and CDR2 FQGNSA. The CDR3 sequence is CASTLLGQPQHF. In nucleotides, the CDR3 is TGTGCCAGCACCCTCCTAGGTCAGCCCCAGCATTTT.

This clone was observed a few times. The chain uses TRBV6-1 and TRBJ2-1; 12 positions match TRBD2. The CDR3 sequence is 15 residues long. V was pared by 5 bases and J by 5 bases, with 4 bases of the junction left unmatched. Germline V gives CDR1 MNHNS, CDR2 SASEGT. CDR3 protein: CASSRRTSGDNEQFF. CDR3 nucleotides: TGTGCCAGCAGTAGGAGGACTAGCGGGGACAATGAGCAGTTCTTC.

This clone was seen a single time. V and J are TRBV9 and TRBJ1-1; the D gene is possibly TRBD1 (6 bases). There are 17 residues in the CDR3. The V end lost 0 bases, the J end lost 0 bases, and 15 bases lay between the germline ends. CDR1 SGDLS and CDR2 YYNGEE come from the germline V gene. CDR3 in amino acids: CASSVAGGAGMNTEAFF. In nucleotides, the CDR3 is TGTGCCAGCAGCGTAGCGGGGGGCGCGGGCATGAACACTGAAGCTTTCTTT. Full variable domain (missing parts from reference TRBV9 and TRBJ1-1): DSGVTQTPKHLITATGQRVTLRCSPRSGDLSVYWYQQSLDQGLQFLIQYYNGEERAKGNILERFSAQQFPDLHSELNLSSLELGDSALYFCASSVAGGAGMNTEAFFGQGTRLTVV.